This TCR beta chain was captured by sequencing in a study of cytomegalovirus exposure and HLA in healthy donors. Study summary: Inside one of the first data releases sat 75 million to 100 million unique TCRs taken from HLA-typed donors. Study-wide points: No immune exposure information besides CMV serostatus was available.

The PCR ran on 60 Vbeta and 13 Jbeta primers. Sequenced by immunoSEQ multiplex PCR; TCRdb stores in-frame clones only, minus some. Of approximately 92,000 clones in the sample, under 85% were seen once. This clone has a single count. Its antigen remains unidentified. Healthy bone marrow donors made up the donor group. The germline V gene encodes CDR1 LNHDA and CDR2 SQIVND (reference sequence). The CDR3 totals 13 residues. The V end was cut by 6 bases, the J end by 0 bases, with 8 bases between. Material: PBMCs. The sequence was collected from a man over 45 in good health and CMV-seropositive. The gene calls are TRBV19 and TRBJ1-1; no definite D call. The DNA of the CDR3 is TGTGCCAGTAGCCCCTCCGTGAACACTGAAGCTTTCTTT. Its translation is CASSPSVNTEAFF.